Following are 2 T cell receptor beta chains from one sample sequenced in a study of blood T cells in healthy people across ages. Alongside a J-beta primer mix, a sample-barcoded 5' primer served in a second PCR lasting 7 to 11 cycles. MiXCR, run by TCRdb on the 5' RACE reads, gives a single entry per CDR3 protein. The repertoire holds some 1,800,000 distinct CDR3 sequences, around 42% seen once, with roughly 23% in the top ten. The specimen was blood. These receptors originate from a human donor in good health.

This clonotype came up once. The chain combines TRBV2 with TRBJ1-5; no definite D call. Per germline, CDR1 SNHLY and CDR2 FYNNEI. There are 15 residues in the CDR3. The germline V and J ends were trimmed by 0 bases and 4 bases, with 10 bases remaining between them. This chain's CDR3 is CASSEALGRNQPQHF. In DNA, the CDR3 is TGTGCCAGCAGTGAAGCGCTGGGGAGGAATCAGCCCCAGCATTTT.

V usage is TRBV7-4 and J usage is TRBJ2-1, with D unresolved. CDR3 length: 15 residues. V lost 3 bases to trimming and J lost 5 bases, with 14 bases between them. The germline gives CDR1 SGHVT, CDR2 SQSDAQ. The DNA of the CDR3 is TGTGCCAGCAGCTTTGGCCAGCAACCAGACAATGAGCAGTTCTTC. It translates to CASSFGQQPDNEQFF.